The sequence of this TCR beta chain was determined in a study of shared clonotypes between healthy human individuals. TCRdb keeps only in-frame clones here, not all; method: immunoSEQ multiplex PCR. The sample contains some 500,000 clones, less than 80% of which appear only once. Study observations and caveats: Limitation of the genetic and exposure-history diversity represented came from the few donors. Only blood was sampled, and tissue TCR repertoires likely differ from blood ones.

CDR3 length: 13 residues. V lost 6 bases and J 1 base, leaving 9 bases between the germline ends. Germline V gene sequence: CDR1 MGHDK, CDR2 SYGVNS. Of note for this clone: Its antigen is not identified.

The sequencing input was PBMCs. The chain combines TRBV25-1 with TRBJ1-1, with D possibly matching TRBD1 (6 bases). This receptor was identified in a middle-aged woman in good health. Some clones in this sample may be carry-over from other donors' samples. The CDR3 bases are TGTGCCAGCAGACGGACAGAGAACACTGAAGCTTTCTTT. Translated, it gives CASRRTENTEAFF.